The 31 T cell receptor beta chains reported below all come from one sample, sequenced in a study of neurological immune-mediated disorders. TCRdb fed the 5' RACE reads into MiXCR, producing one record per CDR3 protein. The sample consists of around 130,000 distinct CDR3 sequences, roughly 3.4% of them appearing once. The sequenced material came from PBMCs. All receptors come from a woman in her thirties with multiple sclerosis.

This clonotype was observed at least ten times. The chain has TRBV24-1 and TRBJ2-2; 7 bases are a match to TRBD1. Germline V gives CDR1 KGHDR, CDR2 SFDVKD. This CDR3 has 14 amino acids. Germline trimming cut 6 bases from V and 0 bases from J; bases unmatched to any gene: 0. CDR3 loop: CATSTGANTGELFF. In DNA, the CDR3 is TGTGCCACCAGTACAGGGGCGAACACCGGGGAGCTGTTTTTT.

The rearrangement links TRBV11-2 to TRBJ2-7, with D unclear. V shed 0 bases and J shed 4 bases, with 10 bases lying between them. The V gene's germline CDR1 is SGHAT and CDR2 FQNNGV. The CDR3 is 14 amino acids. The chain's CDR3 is CASSLDPFAYEQYF. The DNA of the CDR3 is TGTGCCAGCAGCTTAGATCCGTTCGCGTACGAGCAGTACTTC.

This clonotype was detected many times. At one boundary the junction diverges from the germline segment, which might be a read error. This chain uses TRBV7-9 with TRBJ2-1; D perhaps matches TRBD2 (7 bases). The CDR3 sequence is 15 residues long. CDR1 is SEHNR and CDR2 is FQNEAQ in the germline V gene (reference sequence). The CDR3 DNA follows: TGTGCCAGCACCTTAAGGGGGAGGGGTGACAATGAGCAGTTCTTC. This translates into CASTLRGRGDNEQFF.

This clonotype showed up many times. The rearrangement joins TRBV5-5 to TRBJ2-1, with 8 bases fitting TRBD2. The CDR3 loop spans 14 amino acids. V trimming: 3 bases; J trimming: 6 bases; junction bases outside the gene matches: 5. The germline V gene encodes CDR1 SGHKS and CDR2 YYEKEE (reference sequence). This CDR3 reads CASSWRTSFNEQFF. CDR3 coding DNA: TGTGCCAGCAGCTGGAGGACTAGCTTCAATGAGCAGTTCTTC.

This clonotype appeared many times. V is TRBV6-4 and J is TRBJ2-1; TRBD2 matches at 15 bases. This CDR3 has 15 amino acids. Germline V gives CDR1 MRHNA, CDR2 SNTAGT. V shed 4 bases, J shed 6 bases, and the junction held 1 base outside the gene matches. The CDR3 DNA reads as TGTGCCAGCAGTGGGACTAGCGGGGGGGCCAATGAGCAGTTCTTC. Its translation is CASSGTSGGANEQFF.

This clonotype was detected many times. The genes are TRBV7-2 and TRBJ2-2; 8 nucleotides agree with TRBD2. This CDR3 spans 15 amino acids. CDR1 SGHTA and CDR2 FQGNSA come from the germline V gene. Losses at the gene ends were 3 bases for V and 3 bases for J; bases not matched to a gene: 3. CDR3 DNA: TGTGCCAGCAGCTTTAAAGCGGGAGACACCGGGGAGCTGTTTTTT. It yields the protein CASSFKAGDTGELFF.

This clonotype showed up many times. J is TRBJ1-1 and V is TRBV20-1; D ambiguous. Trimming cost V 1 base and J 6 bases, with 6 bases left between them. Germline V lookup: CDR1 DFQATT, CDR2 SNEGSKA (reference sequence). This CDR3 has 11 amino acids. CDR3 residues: CSARGRPEAFF. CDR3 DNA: TGCAGTGCTAGAGGGCGGCCTGAAGCTTTCTTT.

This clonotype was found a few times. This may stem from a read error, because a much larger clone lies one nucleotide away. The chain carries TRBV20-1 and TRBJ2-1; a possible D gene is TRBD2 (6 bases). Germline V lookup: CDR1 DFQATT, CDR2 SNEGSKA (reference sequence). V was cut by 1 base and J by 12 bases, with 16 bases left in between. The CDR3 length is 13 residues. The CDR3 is CSARGRLDSAQFF. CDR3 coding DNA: TGCAGTGCTAGAGGCAGACTAGATTCTGCGCAGTTCTTC.

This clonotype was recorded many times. CDR3 protein: CASSPREGAEETQYF. In DNA, the CDR3 is TGTGCCAGCAGCCCACGGGAGGGGGCGGAGGAGACCCAGTACTTC. This chain connects TRBV7-9 to TRBJ2-5, with a tentative D call TRBD2 (8 bases). Deletions cut 5 bases from V and 5 bases from J, with 18 bases between. The V gene's germline CDR1 is SEHNR and CDR2 FQNEAQ (reference sequence). The CDR3 is made up of 15 amino acids. Filled out from reference TRBV7-9 and TRBJ2-5, the complete variable domain reads DTGVSQNPRHKITKRGQNVTFRCDPISEHNRLYWYRQTLGQGPEFLTYFQNEAQLEKSRLLSDRFSAERPKGSFSTLEIQRTEQGDSAMYLCASSPREGAEETQYFGPGTRLLVL.

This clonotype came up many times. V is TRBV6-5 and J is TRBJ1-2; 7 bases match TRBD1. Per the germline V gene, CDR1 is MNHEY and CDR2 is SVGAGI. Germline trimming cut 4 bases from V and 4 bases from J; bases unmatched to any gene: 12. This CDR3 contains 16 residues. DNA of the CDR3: TGTGCCAGCAGTTTGGAGGGGGCTGAACGGGCCTATGGCTACACCTTC. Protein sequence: CASSLEGAERAYGYTF.

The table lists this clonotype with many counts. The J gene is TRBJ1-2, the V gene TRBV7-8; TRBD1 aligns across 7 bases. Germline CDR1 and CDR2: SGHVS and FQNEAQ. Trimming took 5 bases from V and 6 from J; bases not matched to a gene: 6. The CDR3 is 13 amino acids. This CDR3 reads CASSPGTAHGYTF. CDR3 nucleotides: TGTGCCAGCAGCCCTGGGACAGCCCATGGCTACACCTTC.

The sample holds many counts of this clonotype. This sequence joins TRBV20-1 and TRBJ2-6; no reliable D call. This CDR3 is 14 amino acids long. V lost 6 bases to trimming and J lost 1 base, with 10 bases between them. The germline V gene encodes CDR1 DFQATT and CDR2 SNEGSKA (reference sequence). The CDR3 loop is CSAQSESGANVLTF. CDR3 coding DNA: TGCAGTGCCCAATCGGAGTCTGGGGCCAACGTCCTGACTTTC.

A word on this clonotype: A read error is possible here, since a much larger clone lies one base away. CDR3 protein: CVSSLEWGVRTEAFF. The CDR3 nucleotides read TGTGTCAGCAGCTTGGAGTGGGGGGTCCGCACTGAAGCTTTCTTT. The chain uses TRBV11-2 and TRBJ1-1; D is perhaps TRBD1 (5 bases). CDR1 and CDR2 from the germline V gene are SGHAT and FQNNGV. This CDR3 contains 15 residues.

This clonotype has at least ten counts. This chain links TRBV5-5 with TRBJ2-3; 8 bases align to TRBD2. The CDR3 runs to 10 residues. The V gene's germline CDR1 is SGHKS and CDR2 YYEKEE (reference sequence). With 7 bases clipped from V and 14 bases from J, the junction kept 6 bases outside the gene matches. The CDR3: CASGSGGAYF. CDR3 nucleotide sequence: TGTGCCAGCGGGAGCGGGGGCGCGTATTTT.

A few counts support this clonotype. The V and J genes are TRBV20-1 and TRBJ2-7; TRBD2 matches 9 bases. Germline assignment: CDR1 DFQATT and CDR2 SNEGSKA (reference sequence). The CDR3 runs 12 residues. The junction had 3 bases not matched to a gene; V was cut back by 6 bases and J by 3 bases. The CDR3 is CSAATSGYEQYF. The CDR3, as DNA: TGCAGTGCGGCGACTAGCGGCTACGAGCAGTACTTC.

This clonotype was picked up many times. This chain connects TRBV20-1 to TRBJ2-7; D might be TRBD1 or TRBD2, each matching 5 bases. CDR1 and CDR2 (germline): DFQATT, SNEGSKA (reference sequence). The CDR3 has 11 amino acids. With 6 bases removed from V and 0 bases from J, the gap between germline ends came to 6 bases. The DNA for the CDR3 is TGCAGTGCGGGGGTCTCCTACGAGCAGTACTTC. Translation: CSAGVSYEQYF.

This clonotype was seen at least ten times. The CDR3 loop reads CAIGAYSGNTIYF. The CDR3 region has the DNA TGTGCCATTGGGGCTTACTCTGGAAACACCATATATTTT. V gene TRBV10-3 combines with J gene TRBJ1-3; weak D call: TRBD1 (5 bases). V lost 9 bases, J lost 0 bases, and 9 bases lay in between. This CDR3 is built from 13 residues. The germline V gene encodes CDR1 ENHRY and CDR2 SYGVKD.

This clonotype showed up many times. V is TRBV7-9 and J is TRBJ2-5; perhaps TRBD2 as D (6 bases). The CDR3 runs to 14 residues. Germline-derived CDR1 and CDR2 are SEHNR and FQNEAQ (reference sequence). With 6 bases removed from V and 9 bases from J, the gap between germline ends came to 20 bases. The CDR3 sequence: CASSPDTSPAAQYF. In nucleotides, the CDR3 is TGTGCCAGCAGTCCCGATACTAGCCCAGCCGCCCAGTACTTC.

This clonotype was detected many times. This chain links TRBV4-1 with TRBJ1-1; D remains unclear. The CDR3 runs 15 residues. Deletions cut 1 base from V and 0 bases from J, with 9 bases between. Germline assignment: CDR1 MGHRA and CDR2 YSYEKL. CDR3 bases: TGCGCCAGCAGCCAAGTAGGTCAGCTGAACACTGAAGCTTTCTTT. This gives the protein CASSQVGQLNTEAFF.

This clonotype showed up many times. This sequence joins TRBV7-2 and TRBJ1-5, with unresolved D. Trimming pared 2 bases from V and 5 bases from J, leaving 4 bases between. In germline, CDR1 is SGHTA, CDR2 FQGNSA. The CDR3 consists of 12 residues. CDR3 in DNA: TGTGCCAGCAGCTTAATCGATCAGCCCCAGCATTTT. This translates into CASSLIDQPQHF.

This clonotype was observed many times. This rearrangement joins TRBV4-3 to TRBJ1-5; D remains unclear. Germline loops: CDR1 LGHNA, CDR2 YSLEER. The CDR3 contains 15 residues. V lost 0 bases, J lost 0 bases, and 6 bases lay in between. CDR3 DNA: TGCGCCAGCAGCCAAGAGTGGGTTAGCAATCAGCCCCAGCATTTT. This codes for CASSQEWVSNQPQHF.

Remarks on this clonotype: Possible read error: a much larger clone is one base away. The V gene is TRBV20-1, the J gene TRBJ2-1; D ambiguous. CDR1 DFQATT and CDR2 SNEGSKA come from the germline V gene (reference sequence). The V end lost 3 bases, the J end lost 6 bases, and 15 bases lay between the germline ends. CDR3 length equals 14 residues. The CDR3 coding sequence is TGCAGTGCTAGGGGTAGCATCCATACCAATGAGCAGTTCTTC. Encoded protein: CSARGSIHTNEQFF.

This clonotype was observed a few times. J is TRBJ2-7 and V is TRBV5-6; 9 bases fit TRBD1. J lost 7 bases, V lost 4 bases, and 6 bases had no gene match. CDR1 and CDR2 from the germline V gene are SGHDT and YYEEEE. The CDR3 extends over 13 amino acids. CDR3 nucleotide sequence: TGTGCCAGCAGCCGGACAGGGGTCAAAGAGCAGTACTTC. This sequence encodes CASSRTGVKEQYF.

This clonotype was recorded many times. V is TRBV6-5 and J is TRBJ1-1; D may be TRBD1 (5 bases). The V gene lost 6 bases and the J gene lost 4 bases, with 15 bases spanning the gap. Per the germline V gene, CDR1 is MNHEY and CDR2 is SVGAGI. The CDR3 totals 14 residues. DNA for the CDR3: TGTGCCAGCAGACTCAGGGATGGGAGCACTGAAGCTTTCTTT. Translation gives CASRLRDGSTEAFF.

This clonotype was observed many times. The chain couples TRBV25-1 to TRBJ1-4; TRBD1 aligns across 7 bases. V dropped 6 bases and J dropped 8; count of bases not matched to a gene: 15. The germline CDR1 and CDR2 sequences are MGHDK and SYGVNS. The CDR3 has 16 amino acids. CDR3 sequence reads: CASRADREGDGEKLFF. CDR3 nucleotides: TGTGCCAGCAGGGCAGACAGGGAAGGGGACGGGGAAAAACTGTTTTTT.

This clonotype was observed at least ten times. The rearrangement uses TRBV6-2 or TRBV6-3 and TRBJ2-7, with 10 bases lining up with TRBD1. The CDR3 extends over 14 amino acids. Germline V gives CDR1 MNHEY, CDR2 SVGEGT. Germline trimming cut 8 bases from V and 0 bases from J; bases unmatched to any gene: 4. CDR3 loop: CASVRTGGSYEQYF. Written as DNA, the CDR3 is TGTGCCAGCGTCAGGACAGGGGGCTCCTACGAGCAGTACTTC.

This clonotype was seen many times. This CDR3 reads CASSSDRGTYEQYF. DNA of the CDR3: TGCGCCAGCAGCTCGGACAGGGGAACCTACGAGCAGTACTTC. This chain uses TRBV5-1 with TRBJ2-7; 9 bases agree with TRBD1. CDR3 size: 14 residues. Germline V gives CDR1 SGHRS, CDR2 YFSETQ. Trimming at V came to 3 bases and at J to 2 bases, leaving 3 bases not matched to a gene.

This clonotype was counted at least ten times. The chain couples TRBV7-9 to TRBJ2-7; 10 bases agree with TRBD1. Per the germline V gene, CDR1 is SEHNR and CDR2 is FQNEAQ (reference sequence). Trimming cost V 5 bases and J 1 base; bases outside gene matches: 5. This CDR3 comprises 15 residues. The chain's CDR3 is CASSQGQGRSYEQYF. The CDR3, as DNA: TGTGCCAGCAGCCAGGGACAGGGGAGGTCCTACGAGCAGTACTTC.

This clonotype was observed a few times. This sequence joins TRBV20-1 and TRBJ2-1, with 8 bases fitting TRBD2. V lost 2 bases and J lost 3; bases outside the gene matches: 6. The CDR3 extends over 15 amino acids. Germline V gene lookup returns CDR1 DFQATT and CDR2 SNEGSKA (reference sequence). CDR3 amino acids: CSARSGRGNYNEQFF. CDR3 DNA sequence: TGCAGTGCTAGAAGCGGGAGAGGTAACTACAATGAGCAGTTCTTC.

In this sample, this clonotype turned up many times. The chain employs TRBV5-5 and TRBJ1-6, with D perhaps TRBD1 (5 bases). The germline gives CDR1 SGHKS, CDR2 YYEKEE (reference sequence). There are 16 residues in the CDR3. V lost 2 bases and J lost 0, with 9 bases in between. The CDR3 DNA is TGTGCCAGCAGCTTACGGGGGAGCTCCTATAATTCACCCCTCCACTTT. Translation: CASSLRGSSYNSPLHF.

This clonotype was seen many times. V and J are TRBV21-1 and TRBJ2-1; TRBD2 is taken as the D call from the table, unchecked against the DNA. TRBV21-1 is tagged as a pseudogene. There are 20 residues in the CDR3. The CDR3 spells CASSKGRTLTAGDSLNEQFF. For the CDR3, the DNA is TGTGCCAGCAGCAAAGGCAGGACCCTAACCGCGGGAGACTCCCTCAATGAGCAGTTCTTC.